This entry describes one T cell receptor beta chain. Its antigen is as yet unknown. The data were obtained in a study of persistence of HIV-infected CD4 T cells. Study results and limitations: Degenerate expanded CDR3beta sequences were enriched among CMV- and Gag-responding cells.

This was the immunoSEQ version 4 assay in survey mode. The protocol was immunoSEQ multiplex PCR, while the TCRdb copy is restricted to in-frame clones and leaves out a portion. The data contain under 60,000 clones, 70% to 80% of them singletons. Lysates of CMV-infected fibroblasts at 10 ug/mL stimulated these cells. Memory cells lacking CD40L and CD69 with high CD45RO were sorted. Plasma HIV-1 RNA stayed below 50 copies/mL for at least 4 years. Stimulated PBMCs had first been depleted of CD8+ T cells. A roughly 17-hour stimulation of CD8-depleted PBMCs used anti-CD28/CD49d costimulation, CD40-blocking antibody and enfuvirtide. Germline CDR1 MNHNS, CDR2 SASEGT. V lost 2 bases and J lost 4, with 13 bases in between. CDR3 size: 15 residues.

Sequences were derived from CD4+ T cells sorted from PBMCs after roughly 18-hour stimulation, sampled from a patient who received antiretroviral therapy. This TCR was sampled from an adult man with HIV who was CMV-seropositive. The J gene is TRBJ2-3, the V gene TRBV6-1; no clear D. This CDR3 reads CASSEPASGPDTQYF. The CDR3 nucleotides read TGTGCCAGCAGTGAACCAGCCTCGGGTCCAGATACGCAGTATTTT.